Below are 23 T cell receptor beta chains sequenced from a single sample in a study of blood T cell repertoires in COVID-19. This table comes from immunoSEQ multiplex PCR, and its TCRdb copy is limited to in-frame clones, with some not included. The sample holds under 200,000 clones, roughly nine tenths seen once. The sequencing input was peripheral blood. These receptors all come from a woman aged 60 to 75 with COVID-19, enrolled during active disease.

The DNA of the CDR3 is TGTGCCAGCAGCTTGGGGGGCCCGACCTCTGGAAACACCATATATTTT. Its translation: CASSLGGPTSGNTIYF. The chain has TRBV5-4 and TRBJ1-3, with D perhaps TRBD1 (5 bases). Between the trimmed V and J ends, which lost 0 bases and 0 bases, there was a span of 10 bases. Germline CDR1 and CDR2: SGHNT and YYREEE (reference sequence). The CDR3 has 16 residues.

The chain links TRBV4-1 to TRBJ1-3, with 8 nucleotides matching TRBD1. V shed 4 bases and J 6 bases; nucleotides not matched to a gene: 8. Per germline, CDR1 MGHRA and CDR2 YSYEKL. The CDR3 is made up of 15 amino acids. CDR3 sequence: CASSPRQGSENTIYF. The CDR3 bases are TGCGCCAGCAGCCCACGACAGGGGTCGGAAAACACCATATATTTT.

V usage is TRBV24-1 and J usage is TRBJ1-1; 8 positions agree with TRBD1. Germline assignment: CDR1 KGHDR and CDR2 SFDVKD. The CDR3 has 14 residues. With 7 bases clipped from V and 2 bases from J, the junction kept 5 bases outside the gene matches. The CDR3 region is CATSATGVNTEAFF. For the CDR3, the DNA is TGTGCCACCAGCGCGACAGGGGTAAACACTGAAGCTTTCTTT.

This clone was recorded once. The chain combines TRBV21-1 with TRBJ1-6; the table names TRBD1, a call not compared with the DNA. TRBV21-1 is annotated as a pseudogene. The CDR3 extends over 18 amino acids. The CDR3 region is CASSNRDRLSSYNSPLHF. The CDR3 nucleotides are TGTGCCAGCAGCAACCGGGACAGGCTGAGCTCCTATAATTCACCCCTCCACTTT.

V is TRBV30 and J is TRBJ2-7, with D perhaps TRBD1 (7 bases). Trimming cost V 7 bases and J 6 bases, with 19 bases left between them. Germline V gene lookup returns CDR1 GTSNPN and CDR2 SVGIG (reference sequence). The CDR3 sequence is 13 residues long. The CDR3 region is CAYRQGLGREQYF. The CDR3 nucleotides read TGTGCCTACCGACAGGGACTTGGGCGCGAGCAGTACTTC.

The CDR3 DNA sequence: TGTGCCAGCAGCTTAGCTCCGAATCAGCCCCAGCATTTT. Translated: CASSLAPNQPQHF. J is TRBJ1-5 and V is TRBV7-2; D is ambiguous. Germline assignment: CDR1 SGHTA and CDR2 FQGNSA. The V end lost 0 bases, the J end lost 4 bases, and 4 bases lay between the germline ends. The CDR3 sequence is 13 residues long.

V and J are TRBV18 and TRBJ2-2; 7 nucleotides align to TRBD1. Germline-derived CDR1 and CDR2 are KGHSH and LQKENI. The V and J ends lost 6 bases and 2 bases, in that order; junction bases with no gene match: 9. There are 16 residues in the CDR3. The CDR3 nucleotides are TGTGCCAGCTCCAACAGGGGCCTTTCTAACACCGGGGAGCTGTTTTTT. It encodes CASSNRGLSNTGELFF.

In its sample, this clone was seen once. The gene calls are TRBV6-2 or TRBV6-3 and TRBJ1-1, with 9 bases lining up with TRBD1. With 4 bases clipped from V and 10 bases from J, the junction kept 4 bases outside the gene matches. Germline CDR1 is MNHEY and CDR2 is SVGEGT. The CDR3 sequence is 12 residues long. The CDR3 protein is CASSSDRGRAFF. The CDR3 nucleotides read TGTGCCAGCAGTTCGGACAGGGGACGAGCTTTCTTT.

This chain links TRBV9 with TRBJ1-6; the D is unclear. Germline lookup yields CDR1 SGDLS and CDR2 YYNGEE. The CDR3 covers 14 residues. With 0 bases removed from V and 5 bases from J, the gap between germline ends came to 6 bases. CDR3 amino acids: CASSVVENNSPLHF. The CDR3 coding sequence is TGTGCCAGCAGCGTAGTAGAAAATAATTCACCCCTCCACTTT. The complete variable domain, with remaining parts taken from reference TRBV9 and TRBJ1-6, reads DSGVTQTPKHLITATGQRVTLRCSPRSGDLSVYWYQQSLDQGLQFLIQYYNGEERAKGNILERFSAQQFPDLHSELNLSSLELGDSALYFCASSVVENNSPLHFGNGTRLTVT.

The V call is TRBV15, the J call TRBJ1-6; 8 bases are shared with TRBD1. Germline-derived CDR1 and CDR2 are LNHNV and YYDKDF (reference sequence). Trimming at V came to 2 bases and at J to 10 bases, leaving 10 bases not matched to a gene. There are 16 residues in the CDR3. The CDR3 loop is CATSRLGQGQGSPLHF. The CDR3 DNA sequence: TGTGCCACCAGCAGACTCGGACAGGGACAAGGATCACCCCTCCACTTT.

This clone was observed once. This chain uses TRBV5-1 with TRBJ1-2; 8 bases are shared with TRBD1. Per the germline V gene, CDR1 is SGHRS and CDR2 is YFSETQ. The CDR3 spans 15 residues. The J segment lost 0 bases and the V segment lost 4 bases, leaving 5 bases of the junction unmatched. CDR3 DNA sequence: TGCGCCAGCAGCCAGCAGGGGGCCCCTAACTATGGCTACACCTTC. It yields the protein CASSQQGAPNYGYTF.

V usage is TRBV4-3 and J usage is TRBJ2-7, with 8 bases aligning to TRBD1. V was clipped by 0 bases and J by 5 bases; unmatched bases: 9. This CDR3 contains 16 residues. Germline V gene lookup returns CDR1 LGHNA and CDR2 YSLEER. The CDR3 sequence is CASSQDLGQGADEQYF. CDR3 bases: TGCGCCAGCAGCCAAGATCTGGGCCAGGGGGCAGACGAGCAGTACTTC.

The V and J genes are TRBV7-6 and TRBJ1-5; tentatively, D is TRBD1 (6 bases). Looked up from germline, CDR1 is SGHVS and CDR2 is FNYEAQ. The CDR3 has 13 amino acids. Deletions cut 5 bases from V and 3 bases from J, with 8 bases between. CDR3 DNA: TGTGCCAGCAGCGGACAGAACAATCAGCCCCAGCATTTT. Translation: CASSGQNNQPQHF.

This clone was seen a single time. The rearrangement links TRBV29-1 to TRBJ2-5, with TRBD1 matching 8 bases. Germline-derived CDR1 and CDR2 are SQVTM and ANQGSEA. The length of the CDR3 is 13 residues. With V trimmed by 6 bases and J by 5 bases, 8 bases remained unmatched. CDR3 sequence (DNA): TGCAGCGTGAAGACAGGGGTCCGGGAGACCCAGTACTTC. Translated: CSVKTGVRETQYF.

The J gene is TRBJ1-2, the V gene TRBV27; D may be TRBD1 (6 bases). The CDR3 length is 14 residues. The ends were cut back, 6 bases at V and 4 bases at J, with 15 bases in the middle. The germline CDR1 and CDR2 sequences are MNHEY and SMNVEV (reference sequence). As DNA, the CDR3 is TGTGCCAGCAGGAGACAGGTTTCTAGCTATGGCTACACCTTC. It translates to CASRRQVSSYGYTF.

This clone was seen a single time. The V gene is TRBV15, the J gene TRBJ1-4; 8 nucleotides match TRBD1. V lost 3 bases to trimming and J lost 3 bases; unmatched junction nucleotides: 6. There are 16 residues in the CDR3. Germline CDR1 reads LNHNV; CDR2 reads YYDKDF (reference sequence). CDR3 amino acids: CATSREGQGPNEKLFF. DNA for the CDR3: TGTGCCACCAGCAGGGAAGGACAGGGCCCTAATGAAAAACTGTTTTTT.

The J gene is TRBJ1-1, the V gene TRBV14; possible D gene TRBD1, 5 bases. Germline assignment: CDR1 SGHDN and CDR2 FVKESK. There are 12 residues in the CDR3. Trimming took off 0 bases at V and 9 bases at J, with 8 bases between the two ends. CDR3 nucleotide sequence: TGTGCCAGCAGCCAAGATCAGGGCCAAGCTTTCTTT. Protein product: CASSQDQGQAFF.

This clone is a singleton in its sample. The chain links TRBV5-1 to TRBJ1-1; 7 bases align to TRBD1. The CDR3 has 14 residues. The ends lost 4 bases at V and 5 bases at J; junction bases unmatched: 8. The germline CDR1 and CDR2 sequences are SGHRS and YFSETQ. DNA of the CDR3: TGCGCCAGCAGCCAGAGTAGGGGGCGGACTGAAGCTTTCTTT. Its translation is CASSQSRGRTEAFF.

The chain combines TRBV5-6 with TRBJ2-7; no definite D call. This CDR3 has 12 residues. Trimming cost V 0 bases and J 7 bases, with 8 bases left between them. Germline CDR1 reads SGHDT; CDR2 reads YYEEEE. The CDR3 spells CASSLVYREQYF. CDR3 DNA sequence: TGTGCCAGCAGCTTGGTCTACCGGGAGCAGTACTTC.

The J gene is TRBJ1-5, the V gene TRBV6-5; maybe TRBD1 (6 bases). This CDR3 region has 15 residues. Germline V CDR1 and CDR2: MNHEY, SVGAGI. V lost 6 bases and J 0 bases, leaving 12 bases between the germline ends. CDR3 DNA: TGTGCCAGCAGCTCCGACAGGAATAGCAATCAGCCCCAGCATTTT. Amino acid sequence: CASSSDRNSNQPQHF.

The chain uses TRBV5-1 and TRBJ2-3; D is unclear. The CDR3 loop spans 15 amino acids. V lost 0 bases, J lost 3 bases, and 11 bases lay in between. Germline V gives CDR1 SGHRS, CDR2 YFSETQ. The CDR3 here is CASSLVLAETDTQYF. The CDR3 nucleotides are TGCGCCAGCAGCTTGGTTCTCGCGGAGACAGATACGCAGTATTTT. Using reference TRBV5-1 and TRBJ2-3 for the parts outside the CDR3, the full variable domain is KAGVTQTPRYLIKTRGQQVTLSCSPISGHRSVSWYQQTPGQGLQFLFEYFSETQRNKGNFPGRFSGRQFSNSRSEMNVSTLELGDSALYLCASSLVLAETDTQYFGPGTRLTVL.

This clone occurred once. The rearrangement uses TRBV29-1 and TRBJ2-5, with D perhaps being TRBD1 or TRBD2 (6 bases each). The germline gives CDR1 SQVTM, CDR2 ANQGSEA. V lost 7 bases to trimming and J lost 1 base, with 7 bases between them. The CDR3 runs 11 residues. CDR3 amino acids: CSGGAQETQYF. CDR3 in DNA: TGCAGCGGGGGGGCCCAAGAGACCCAGTACTTC.

The V gene is TRBV2, the J gene TRBJ1-5; D perhaps matches TRBD1 (6 bases). Germline V CDR1 and CDR2: SNHLY, FYNNEI. V lost 8 bases and J 6 bases, leaving 17 bases between the germline ends. The CDR3 runs 14 residues. CDR3 bases: TGTGCCAGCGAGAGGACAGAGGGGAGTCAGCCCCAGCATTTT. As protein: CASERTEGSQPQHF. The entire variable domain, with the rest obtained from reference TRBV2 and TRBJ1-5, is as follows: EPEVTQTPSHQVTQMGQEVILRCVPISNHLYFYWYRQILGQKVEFLVSFYNNEISEKSEIFDDQFSVERPDGSNFTLKIRSTKLEDSAMYFCASERTEGSQPQHFGDGTRLSIL.